The 27 T cell receptor beta chains below come from one sample, sequenced in a study of blood T cells in healthy people across ages. Then a second PCR, running roughly 7 to 11 cycles, was carried out with a sample-barcoded 5' primer and a J-beta primer mix. Via MiXCR, TCRdb re-called the 5' RACE reads, giving one row per CDR3 protein. The sample consists of some 560,000 distinct CDR3 sequences, about 25% of them appearing once. Another study also made use of these data, one on T cells of mothers and their children.

Material: blood. The receptor source for this set is a boy aged 2 to 10 in good health.

This rearrangement joins TRBV18 to TRBJ2-5; D is uncertain. The end of the DNA aligns better with TRBJ2-1, so the J call may be wrong. This CDR3 has 11 residues. Germline lookup yields CDR1 KGHSH and CDR2 LQKENI. The CDR3 nucleotides are TGTGCCAGCTCACCGGACCATGAGCAGTTCTTC. Its translation is CASSPDHEQFF.

This clonotype was observed a few times. The chain recombines TRBV13 with TRBJ2-1, with D possibly matching TRBD2 (6 bases). The J call is uncertain, as TRBJ2-5 better fits the DNA end. The CDR3 spans 16 residues. Germline values: CDR1 PRHDT, CDR2 FYEKMQ (reference sequence). CDR3 sequence: CASSLDSTGGEETQYF. CDR3 DNA sequence: TGTGCCAGCAGCTTAGATAGTACCGGAGGGGAAGAGACCCAGTACTTC.

The gene calls are TRBV7-9 and TRBJ1-2; perhaps TRBD1 as D (6 bases). CDR1 is SEHNR and CDR2 is FQNEAQ in the germline V gene (reference sequence). This CDR3 is built from 15 residues. V was trimmed by 4 bases and J by 6 bases, leaving 18 bases between them. CDR3 loop: CASSSEGTGWNGYTF. The CDR3 DNA reads as TGTGCCAGCAGCTCCGAGGGTACAGGGTGGAATGGCTACACCTTC.

To note about this clonotype: This likely comes from a read error, as the CDR3 has no conserved phenylalanine or tryptophan at its end. The V and J genes are TRBV4-3 and TRBJ1-2; D uncertain. The CDR3 consists of 15 residues. Germline V gene sequence: CDR1 LGHNA, CDR2 YSLEER. This CDR3 reads CASGQDLAVNGRYTL. The CDR3 nucleotides are TGCGCCAGCGGCCAAGATCTGGCGGTAAACGGCCGCTACACCCTC.

The table lists this clonotype with a few counts. The rearrangement links TRBV25-1 to TRBJ1-5; 10 bases line up with TRBD1. Unmatched junction bases numbered 8, after V lost 6 bases and J lost 0 bases. The CDR3 is 17 residues long. Looked up from germline, CDR1 is MGHDK and CDR2 is SYGVNS. CDR3 nucleotide sequence: TGTGCCAGCAGGGAGCGGGACAGGGGCTATAGCAATCAGCCCCAGCATTTT. Protein: CASRERDRGYSNQPQHF.

The rearrangement links TRBV7-9 to TRBJ1-2; D may be TRBD1 (5 bases). CDR3 length equals 14 residues. CDR1 is SEHNR, CDR2 FQNEAQ, per germline (reference sequence). V lost 1 base and J 5 bases, leaving 11 bases between the germline ends. CDR3 sequence: CASSLGAGRYGYTF. Written as DNA, the CDR3 is TGTGCCAGCAGCTTAGGGGCGGGACGGTATGGCTACACCTTC.

The chain uses TRBV5-1 and TRBJ2-1; D gene ambiguous. This CDR3 spans 14 amino acids. Per the germline V gene, CDR1 is SGHRS and CDR2 is YFSETQ. Trimming removed 6 bases from V and 4 bases from J, with 14 bases in between. For the CDR3, the DNA is TGCGCCAGCAAACGCGCGGACGAATACAATGAGCAGTTCTTC. Translating it yields CASKRADEYNEQFF.

This clonotype was observed a handful of times. Here the CDR3 reads CASSFKGARRTQYF. CDR3 coding DNA: TGTGCCAGCAGCTTCAAAGGGGCCCGGCGGACCCAGTACTTC. This chain links TRBV7-2 with TRBJ2-5, with a weak D call TRBD1 (5 bases). V lost 3 bases to trimming and J lost 7 bases, with 15 bases between them. Germline V CDR1 and CDR2: SGHTA, FQGNSA. The CDR3 has 14 residues.

The gene calls are TRBV20-1 and TRBJ2-2; maybe TRBD2 (7 bases). The CDR3 spans 14 residues. Germline V lookup: CDR1 DFQATT, CDR2 SNEGSKA (reference sequence). V lost 6 bases, J lost 4 bases, and 15 bases lay in between. CDR3 nucleotide sequence: TGCAGTGCGAAAAAGGGGGGGAGCACCGGGGAGCTGTTTTTT. Encoded protein: CSAKKGGSTGELFF.

The table lists this clonotype with a few counts. V is TRBV3-1 and J is TRBJ2-2; D call uncertain. Germline V gives CDR1 LGHDT, CDR2 YNNKEL (reference sequence). This CDR3 spans 15 amino acids. V was trimmed by 0 bases and J by 1 base, leaving 6 bases between them. The CDR3 sequence: CASSQDGWNTGELFF. CDR3 coding DNA: TGTGCCAGCAGCCAAGATGGGTGGAACACCGGGGAGCTGTTTTTT.

The CDR3 loop is CASSQGVRGNTGELFF. The CDR3 DNA follows: TGTGCCAGCAGCCAAGGGGTCAGGGGTAACACCGGGGAGCTGTTTTTT. The chain combines TRBV14 with TRBJ2-2; D is perhaps TRBD1 (6 bases). The CDR3 is made up of 16 amino acids. The ends were cut back, 1 base at V and 2 bases at J, with 11 bases in the middle. Germline CDR1 and CDR2: SGHDN and FVKESK. Based on the CDR3 plus reference TRBV14 and TRBJ2-2, the full variable domain is EAGVTQFPSHSVIEKGQTVTLRCDPISGHDNLYWYRRVMGKEIKFLLHFVKESKQDESGMPNNRFLAERTGGTYSTLKVQPAELEDSGVYFCASSQGVRGNTGELFFGEGSRLTVL.

This clonotype has ten or more counts. The chain combines TRBV12-3 or TRBV12-4 with TRBJ2-7; D is uncertain. The V end was cut by 3 bases, the J end by 0 bases, with 0 bases between. The length of the CDR3 is 11 residues. The CDR3 DNA reads TGTGCCAGCAGTTTCTCCTACGAGCAGTACTTC. Translation: CASSFSYEQYF.

The chain couples TRBV28 to TRBJ2-2; weak D call: TRBD1 (5 bases). CDR1 and CDR2 (germline): MDHEN, SYDVKM. Trimming cost V 6 bases and J 2 bases, with 10 bases left between them. The CDR3 contains 14 residues. The DNA of the CDR3 is TGTGCCAGCAGCCATGACAGAAACACCGGGGAGCTGTTTTTT. It codes for CASSHDRNTGELFF. The full variable domain, completed using reference TRBV28 and TRBJ2-2, is DVKVTQSSRYLVKRTGEKVFLECVQDMDHENMFWYRQDPGLGLRLIYFSYDVKMKEKGDIPEGYSVSREKKERFSLILESASTNQTSMYLCASSHDRNTGELFFGEGSRLTVL.

This clonotype was observed a handful of times. The J gene is TRBJ1-3, the V gene TRBV10-3; no reliable D call. Germline CDR1 is ENHRY and CDR2 is SYGVKD. This CDR3 is built from 13 residues. The V and J ends lost 4 bases and 5 bases respectively, with 9 bases between them. The CDR3 coding sequence is TGTGCCATCAGTGGTACTGCCAGAAACACCATATATTTT. Translating it yields CAISGTARNTIYF.

The chain is built from TRBV7-9 and TRBJ2-1, with D hard to call. V lost 5 bases, J lost 9 bases, and 11 bases lay in between. CDR1 and CDR2 from the germline V gene are SEHNR and FQNEAQ (reference sequence). This CDR3 has 12 residues. CDR3 sequence (DNA): TGTGCCAGCAGCCCCAGCTTGGGTGAGCAGTTCTTC. As protein: CASSPSLGEQFF.

This clonotype was picked up a small number of times. The chain employs TRBV18 and TRBJ2-3, with D perhaps TRBD1 or TRBD2 (6 bases each). Germline V CDR1 and CDR2: KGHSH, LQKENI. The CDR3 extends over 16 amino acids. The V gene lost 0 bases and the J gene lost 0 bases, with 10 bases spanning the gap. The CDR3 DNA is TGTGCCAGCTCACCACCGGGGGGCGATAGCACAGATACGCAGTATTTT. Amino acid sequence: CASSPPGGDSTDTQYF.

This clonotype was detected only a few times. The chain joins TRBV5-1 to TRBJ2-5, with 11 bases aligning to TRBD2. The length of the CDR3 is 18 residues. Trimming removed 0 bases from V and 2 bases from J; junction bases left unmatched: 9. Germline-derived CDR1 and CDR2 are SGHRS and YFSETQ. The chain's CDR3 is CASSLGSSGRSLQETQYF. The CDR3 region has the DNA TGCGCCAGCAGCTTGGGGTCTAGCGGGAGGAGTCTGCAAGAGACCCAGTACTTC.

The chain combines TRBV5-1 with TRBJ2-7; TRBD1 matches 11 bases. From germline, CDR1 is SGHRS and CDR2 YFSETQ. V lost 2 bases, J lost 6 bases, and 4 bases stayed unmatched. This CDR3 has 14 amino acids. In nucleotides, the CDR3 is TGCGCCAGCAGCTTCGGACAGGGGGCCTTCGAGCAGTACTTC. Protein sequence: CASSFGQGAFEQYF.

The chain carries TRBV7-2 and TRBJ2-5; TRBD1 aligns across 8 bases. Germline assignment: CDR1 SGHTA and CDR2 FQGNSA. The CDR3 contains 15 residues. The J segment lost 5 bases and the V segment lost 4 bases, leaving 9 bases of the junction unmatched. The CDR3: CASSSQGARGETQYF. In DNA, the CDR3 is TGTGCCAGCAGCTCTCAGGGGGCAAGAGGGGAGACCCAGTACTTC.

CDR3 loop: CSATPGRSYNEQFF. The CDR3 bases are TGCAGTGCAACCCCGGGGAGATCCTACAATGAGCAGTTCTTC. The chain combines TRBV20-1 with TRBJ2-1; D possibly corresponds to TRBD2 (5 bases). Trimming cost V 6 bases and J 1 base, with 13 bases left between them. There are 14 residues in the CDR3. In germline, CDR1 is DFQATT, CDR2 SNEGSKA (reference sequence).

Concerning this clonotype: A read error may account for a junction end that differs from germline. The chain carries TRBV6-5 and TRBJ2-6; D perhaps matches TRBD1 (5 bases). CDR1 MNHEY and CDR2 SVGAGI come from the germline V gene. This CDR3 has 15 amino acids. The CDR3 loop is CASSQQSSGANVPTF. CDR3 sequence (DNA): TGTGCCAGCTCCCAACAATCCTCTGGGGCCAACGTCCCGACTTTC.

CDR3 sequence: CAWGSQETQYF. The CDR3 region has the DNA TGTGCCTGGGGTTCCCAAGAGACCCAGTACTTC. This chain connects TRBV30 to TRBJ2-5; D remains ambiguous. This CDR3 region has 11 residues. Trimming pared 5 bases from V and 1 base from J, leaving 5 bases between. CDR1 GTSNPN and CDR2 SVGIG come from the germline V gene (reference sequence).

In this sample, this clonotype turned up a few times. A much more abundant neighbour one base away suggests this may be a read error. The chain has TRBV4-3 and TRBJ2-7; TRBD2 aligns across 8 bases. The CDR3 extends over 14 amino acids. The germline V gene has CDR1 LGHNA and CDR2 YSLEER. The CDR3 region is CASSSQAGAHEQCF. The CDR3 DNA reads TGCGCCAGCAGCTCCCAAGCGGGAGCCCACGAGCAGTGCTTC.

The genes are TRBV6-6 and TRBJ1-1, with TRBD1 identical over 7 bases. After removal of 3 bases from V and 9 bases from J, the junction contained 13 bases not matched to a gene. CDR3 size: 15 residues. Germline values: CDR1 MNHNY, CDR2 SVGAGI (reference sequence). The CDR3 protein is CASSYKGDRTRQAFF. The CDR3 DNA follows: TGTGCCAGCAGTTATAAGGGGGACAGAACGAGGCAAGCTTTCTTT.

This clonotype was counted only a few times. The V gene is TRBV20-1, the J gene TRBJ1-2, with 11 bases identical to TRBD1. Germline CDR1 DFQATT, CDR2 SNEGSKA (reference sequence). The CDR3 has 15 residues. Trimming took 0 bases from V and 8 from J; bases not matched to a gene: 8. In DNA, the CDR3 is TGCAGTGCTAGAGACGGACAGGGGGCGGTTAACGGCTACACCTTC. This codes for CSARDGQGAVNGYTF.

This clonotype was found once. The V gene is TRBV20-1, the J gene TRBJ2-5; possible D gene TRBD2, 6 bases. V was cut by 3 bases and J by 9 bases, with 14 bases left in between. CDR3 length: 12 amino acids. From germline, CDR1 is DFQATT and CDR2 SNEGSKA (reference sequence). This chain's CDR3 is CSASGEEKAQYF. The CDR3 DNA follows: TGCAGTGCTAGTGGGGAGGAGAAGGCCCAGTACTTC.

V gene TRBV12-3 or TRBV12-4 combines with J gene TRBJ1-2; perhaps TRBD1 as D (5 bases). This CDR3 is built from 12 residues. V lost 6 bases, J lost 2 bases, and 7 bases lay in between. CDR3 nucleotides: TGTGCCAGCAGGGACACGAACTATGGCTACACCTTC. Translated: CASRDTNYGYTF.